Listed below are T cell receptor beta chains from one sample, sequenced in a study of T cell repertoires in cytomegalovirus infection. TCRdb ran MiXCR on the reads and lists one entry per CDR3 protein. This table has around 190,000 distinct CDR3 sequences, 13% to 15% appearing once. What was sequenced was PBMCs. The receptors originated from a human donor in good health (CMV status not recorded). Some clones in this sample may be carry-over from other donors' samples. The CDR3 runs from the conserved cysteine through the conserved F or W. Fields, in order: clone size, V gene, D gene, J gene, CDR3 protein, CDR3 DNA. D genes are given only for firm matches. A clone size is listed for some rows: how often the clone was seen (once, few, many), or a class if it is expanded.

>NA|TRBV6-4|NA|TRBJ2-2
CASSVGLDTGELFF
TGTGCCAGCAGTGTGGGGCTGGACACCGGGGAGCTGTTTTTT
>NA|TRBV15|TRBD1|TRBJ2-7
CATGQGAGYEQYF
TGTGCCACCGGACAGGGGGCTGGCTACGAGCAGTACTTC
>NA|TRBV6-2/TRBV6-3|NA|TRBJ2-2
CASSYEGSRTGELFF
TGTGCCAGCAGTTACGAGGGGTCAAGGACCGGGGAGCTGTTTTTT
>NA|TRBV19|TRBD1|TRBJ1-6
CASRVQGARASPLHF
TGTGCCAGTAGGGTACAGGGGGCGCGAGCTTCACCCCTCCACTTT
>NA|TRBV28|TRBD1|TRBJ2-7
CASSVPGQESYEQYF
TGTGCCAGCAGTGTGCCGGGACAGGAGTCCTACGAGCAGTACTTC
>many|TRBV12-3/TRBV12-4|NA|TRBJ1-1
CASSFKDGHANTEAFF
TGTGCCAGCAGTTTTAAAGATGGACACGCGAACACTGAAGCTTTCTTT
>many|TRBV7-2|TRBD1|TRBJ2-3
CASSRRSGGLDTQYF
TGTGCCAGCAGCCGTCGATCAGGGGGTTTAGATACGCAGTATTTT
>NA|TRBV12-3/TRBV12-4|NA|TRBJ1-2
CASTPEGRVTVDDF
TGTGCCAGCACCCCAGAGGGCAGGGTAACGGTTGACGACTTC
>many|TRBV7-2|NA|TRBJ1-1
CASSSRGEAFF
TGTGCCAGCAGCTCCAGGGGTGAAGCTTTCTTT
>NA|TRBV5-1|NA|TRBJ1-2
CASSEEGSYGYTF
TGCGCCAGCAGCGAGGAGGGAAGCTATGGCTACACCTTC
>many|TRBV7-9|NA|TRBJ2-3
CASSPPRGFTTDTQYF
TGTGCCAGCAGCCCTCCCAGGGGCTTCACCACAGATACGCAGTATTTT
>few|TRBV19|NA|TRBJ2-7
CASSLVLSSLGEQYF
TGTGCCAGTAGTCTGGTCCTAAGCTCGCTGGGGGAGCAGTACTTC
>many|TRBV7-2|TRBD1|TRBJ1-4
CASSPLSYRGELFF
TGTGCCAGCAGCCCCTTAAGTTACAGGGGAGAACTGTTTTTT
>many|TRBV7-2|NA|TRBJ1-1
CASTNPGTEAFF
TGTGCCAGCACGAACCCCGGCACTGAAGCTTTCTTT
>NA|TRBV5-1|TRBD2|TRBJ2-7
CASSPGGAGYQIEQYF
TGCGCCAGCAGCCCGGGGGGGGCAGGTTATCAGATCGAGCAGTACTTC
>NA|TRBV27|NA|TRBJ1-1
CASSFPWATGEAFF
TGTGCCAGCAGTTTCCCTTGGGCGACGGGGGAGGCTTTCTTT
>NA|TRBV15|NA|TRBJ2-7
CATRQEELTNYEQYF
TGTGCCACGAGACAAGAGGAACTGACCAACTACGAGCAGTACTTC
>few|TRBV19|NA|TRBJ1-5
CASGRSTLGNQPQHF
TGTGCCAGTGGGAGGAGTACCCTGGGAAATCAGCCCCAGCATTTT
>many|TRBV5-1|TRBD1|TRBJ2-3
CASSLTQTGSYTDTQYF
TGCGCCAGCAGCTTGACCCAGACAGGGTCCTACACAGATACGCAGTATTTT
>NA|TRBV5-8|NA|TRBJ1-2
CASSPRVGGYGYTF
TGTGCCAGCAGCCCGAGGGTGGGAGGCTATGGCTACACCTTC
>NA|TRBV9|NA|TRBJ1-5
CASRAFDQPQHF
TGTGCCAGCAGGGCTTTCGATCAGCCCCAGCATTTT
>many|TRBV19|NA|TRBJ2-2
CASSIGAISTGELFF
TGTGCCAGTAGTATAGGGGCTATCTCCACCGGGGAGCTGTTTTTT
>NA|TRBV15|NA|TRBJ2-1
CATSRVAGYGNEQFF
TGTGCCACCAGCAGAGTGGCGGGGTACGGCAATGAGCAGTTCTTC
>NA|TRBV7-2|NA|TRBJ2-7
CASSLDRVSEQYF
TGTGCCAGCAGCTTGGACAGAGTTTCCGAGCAGTACTTC
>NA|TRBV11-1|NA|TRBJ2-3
CASSLGRDPSTDTQYF
TGTGCCAGCAGCTTAGGACGGGATCCAAGCACAGATACGCAGTATTTT
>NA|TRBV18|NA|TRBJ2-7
CASSPPQGPRAEQYF
TGTGCCAGCTCACCACCACAGGGCCCGAGGGCCGAGCAGTACTTC
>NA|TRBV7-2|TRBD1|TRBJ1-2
CASTIERGQGYTF
TGTGCCAGCACCATTGAGAGGGGGCAGGGCTACACCTTC
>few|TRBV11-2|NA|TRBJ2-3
CASSLSSADTQYF
TGTGCCAGCAGCTTATCGTCAGCAGATACGCAGTATTTT
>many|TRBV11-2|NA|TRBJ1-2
CASSSRRTDYGYTF
TGTGCCAGCAGCTCTCGTAGGACGGACTATGGCTACACCTTC
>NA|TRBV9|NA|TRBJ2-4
CASSVEGGTAAKNIQYF
TGTGCCAGCAGCGTAGAGGGGGGGACAGCAGCCAAAAACATTCAGTACTTC
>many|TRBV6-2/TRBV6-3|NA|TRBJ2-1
CASSDLVGHQFF
TGTGCCAGCAGTGACCTGGTGGGACACCAGTTCTTC
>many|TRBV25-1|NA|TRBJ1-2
CASSMGAMSGYTF
TGTGCCAGCAGTATGGGAGCTATGTCTGGCTACACCTTC
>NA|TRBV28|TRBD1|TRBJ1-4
CASRTGAKGEKLFF
TGTGCCAGCCGGACAGGAGCTAAGGGTGAAAAACTGTTTTTT
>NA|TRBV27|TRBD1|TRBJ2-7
CASRPTGGALYEQYF
TGTGCCAGTCGTCCTACAGGGGGCGCATTATACGAGCAGTACTTC
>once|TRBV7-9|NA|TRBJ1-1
CASSSNRVGENTEAFF
TGTGCCAGCAGCTCCAACAGAGTCGGAGAGAACACTGAAGCTTTCTTT
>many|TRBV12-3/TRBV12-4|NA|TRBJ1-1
CASRTGHYTEAFF
TGTGCCAGCAGAACAGGGCATTATACTGAAGCTTTCTTT
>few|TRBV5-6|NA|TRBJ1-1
CASSLGPAEAFF
TGTGCCAGCAGCTTGGGTCCCGCCGAAGCTTTCTTT
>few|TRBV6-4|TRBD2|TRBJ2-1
CASSDPRTSGTYNEQFF
TGTGCCAGCAGTGACCCGAGGACTAGCGGGACATACAATGAGCAGTTCTTC
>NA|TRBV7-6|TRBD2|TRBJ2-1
CASSLIGASGADNEQFF
TGTGCCAGCAGCTTAATCGGCGCTAGCGGGGCCGACAATGAGCAGTTCTTC
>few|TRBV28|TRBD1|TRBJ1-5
CASMTLWQGDQPQHF
TGTGCCAGCATGACCCTGTGGCAGGGGGATCAGCCCCAGCATTTT
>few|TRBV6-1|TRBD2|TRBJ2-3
CASSVASGGASYAVAGGPRTQYF
TGTGCCAGCAGTGTTGCTAGCGGGGGGGCCTCGTACGCAGTAGCGGGGGGGCCTCGTACGCAGTATTTT
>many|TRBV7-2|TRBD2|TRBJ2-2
CASSATSGRIGELFF
TGTGCCAGCAGCGCGACTAGCGGGAGGATCGGGGAGCTGTTTTTT
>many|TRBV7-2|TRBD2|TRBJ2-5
CASSLAPSGGLRETQYF
TGTGCCAGCAGCTTAGCGCCTAGCGGGGGCCTTCGGGAGACCCAGTACTTC
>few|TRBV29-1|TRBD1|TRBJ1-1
CSAGGQAEAFF
TGCAGCGCCGGGGGACAGGCTGAAGCTTTCTTT
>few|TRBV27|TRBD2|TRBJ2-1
CASSLSPGGIYNEQFF
TGTGCCAGCAGTTTATCGCCCGGGGGGATATACAATGAGCAGTTCTTC
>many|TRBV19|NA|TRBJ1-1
CASSSPGLMNTEAFF
TGTGCCAGTAGTAGCCCGGGACTCATGAACACTGAAGCTTTCTTT
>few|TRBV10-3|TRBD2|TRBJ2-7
CAISESTSGAYEQYF
TGTGCCATCAGTGAGTCTACTAGCGGGGCCTACGAGCAGTACTTC
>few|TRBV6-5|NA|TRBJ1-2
CASSYGDSRGYTF
TGTGCCAGCAGTTACGGAGATTCACGGGGCTACACCTTC
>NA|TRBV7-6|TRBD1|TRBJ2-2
CASSSGGMNTGELFF
TGTGCCAGCAGCTCAGGGGGCATGAACACCGGGGAGCTGTTTTTT